This T cell receptor beta chain was obtained from a study of graft-versus-host responses after intestinal transplantation. Study summary: Multivisceral, liver-intestinal, or isolated intestinal grafts went to recipients. Recipients across the board were started on anti-thymocyte globulin induction, then kept on tacrolimus and steroids for two to three years.

The germline V gene has CDR1 LGHNA and CDR2 YSLEER. With 0 bases removed from V and 0 bases from J, the gap between germline ends came to 11 bases. The length of the CDR3 is 16 residues. TCRdb's table, derived via immunoSEQ multiplex PCR, lists solely in-frame clones and lacks some. This table holds approximately 16,000 clones, around two thirds found once. Processed graft tissue released its intraepithelial and lamina propria lymphocytes. Concerning this clone: Its matching antigen is unknown.

The study, taken as a whole, reports: When patients had graft-donor T cell macrochimerism, their allografts held high graft-versus-host to host-versus-graft clonal ratios. Association was observed between peak circulating GvH clone levels and early post-transplant HvG declines.

This TCR was recovered from a human patient who received an intestinal transplant, so some T cells may come from the graft donor. The chain uses TRBV4-3 and TRBJ1-2; D is unresolved. This material consisted of ileum tissue, taken 650 to 700 days after intestinal transplantation. CDR3 sequence (DNA): TGCGCCAGCAGCCAAGACAGCGGATATACTAACTATGGCTACACCTTC. This encodes CASSQDSGYTNYGYTF.